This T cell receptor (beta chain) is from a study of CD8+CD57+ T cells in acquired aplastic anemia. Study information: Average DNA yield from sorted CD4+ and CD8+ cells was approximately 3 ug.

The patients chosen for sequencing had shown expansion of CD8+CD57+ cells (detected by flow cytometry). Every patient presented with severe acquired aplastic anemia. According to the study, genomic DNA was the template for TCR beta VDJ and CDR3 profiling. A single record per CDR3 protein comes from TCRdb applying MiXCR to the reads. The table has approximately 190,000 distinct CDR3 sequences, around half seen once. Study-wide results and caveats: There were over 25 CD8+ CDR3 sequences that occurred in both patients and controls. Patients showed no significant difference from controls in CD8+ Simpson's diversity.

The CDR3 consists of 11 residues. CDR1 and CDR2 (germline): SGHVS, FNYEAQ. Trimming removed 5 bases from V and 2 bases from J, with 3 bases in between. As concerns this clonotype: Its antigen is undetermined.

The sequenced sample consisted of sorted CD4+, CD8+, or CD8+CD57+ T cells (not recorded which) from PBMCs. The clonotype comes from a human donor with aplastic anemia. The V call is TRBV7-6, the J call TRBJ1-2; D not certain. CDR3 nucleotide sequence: TGTGCCAGCAGCCACAACTATGGCTACACCTTC. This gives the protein CASSHNYGYTF.